The 8 T cell receptor beta chains listed next were all sequenced from one sample in a study of blood T cell repertoires in COVID-19. Using immunoSEQ multiplex PCR, the repertoire was profiled, and TCRdb retains in-frame clones only, with some absent. The sample consists of about 260,000 clones, around 84% of them appearing once. Sequenced: PBMCs or T cells enriched from blood (not recorded which). The receptors derive from a man aged 25-45 years with acute COVID-19.

The chain couples TRBV3-1 (or the pseudogene TRBV3-2) to TRBJ2-7; 9 positions match TRBD2. V gave up 0 bases and J gave up 6 bases; unmatched junction bases: 15. This CDR3 comprises 18 residues. Germline V CDR1 and CDR2: LGHDT, YNNKEL (reference sequence). The CDR3 loop reads CASSQEDTSGLPWGEQYV. The CDR3 bases are TGTGCCAGCAGCCAAGAAGACACTAGCGGGTTACCCTGGGGCGAGCAGTACGTC.

This rearrangement joins TRBV7-2 to TRBJ1-1; D gene ambiguous. The V end was cut by 2 bases, the J end by 1 base, with 8 bases between. The CDR3 length is 14 residues. Looked up from germline, CDR1 is SGHTA and CDR2 is FQGNSA. CDR3 protein: CASSLSGGNTEAFF. CDR3 coding DNA: TGTGCCAGCAGCTTAAGCGGCGGGAACACTGAAGCTTTCTTT.

J is TRBJ1-1 and V is TRBV7-8; 8 bases agree with TRBD1. The CDR3 has 15 residues. CDR1 is SGHVS and CDR2 is FQNEAQ in the germline V gene. J lost 4 bases, V lost 5 bases, and 9 bases had no gene match. CDR3 coding DNA: TGTGCCAGCAGCCTAGATTGGACAGGGAGCACTGAAGCTTTCTTT. Amino acids: CASSLDWTGSTEAFF.

This clone was recorded only once. This sequence joins TRBV18 and TRBJ1-1, with D tentatively TRBD1 (5 bases). V lost 5 bases, J lost 8 bases, and 18 bases lay in between. The CDR3 consists of 14 residues. CDR1 KGHSH and CDR2 LQKENI come from the germline V gene. The DNA for the CDR3 is TGTGCCAGCTCAGCCAAGGGTCGGGGGATCGAAGCTTTCTTT. This encodes CASSAKGRGIEAFF.

The gene calls are TRBV7-9 and TRBJ1-4; the match to TRBD1 covers 7 bases. The germline CDR1 and CDR2 sequences are SEHNR and FQNEAQ (reference sequence). CDR3 length: 15 residues. V lost 0 bases and J lost 7; bases outside the gene matches: 5. CDR3 amino acids: CASSLAQGVGEKLFF. In DNA form, the CDR3 reads TGTGCCAGCAGCTTAGCGCAGGGGGTCGGTGAAAAACTGTTTTTT.

The V and J genes are TRBV19 and TRBJ1-4; 7 nucleotides align to TRBD1. The CDR3 covers 13 residues. The V gene's germline CDR1 is LNHDA and CDR2 SQIVND (reference sequence). V dropped 9 bases and J dropped 4; count of bases not matched to a gene: 5. CDR3 bases: TGTGCCAGCAGCGACAGGGTTAATGAAAAACTGTTTTTT. This encodes CASSDRVNEKLFF.

The chain recombines TRBV4-1 with TRBJ2-1; D might be TRBD1 (5 bases). CDR3 length: 17 residues. Germline CDR1 is MGHRA and CDR2 is YSYEKL. V was clipped by 0 bases and J by 0 bases, with 12 bases between them. CDR3 amino acids: CASSQDPQGHSYNEQFF. In DNA form, the CDR3 reads TGCGCCAGCAGCCAAGATCCCCAGGGCCACTCCTACAATGAGCAGTTCTTC.

The chain carries TRBV11-3 and TRBJ1-4, with TRBD1 as a possible D gene (5 bases). Germline lookup yields CDR1 SGHNT and CDR2 YENEEA. CDR3 size: 14 residues. V was shortened by 3 bases and J by 5 bases, with 10 bases between the two germline ends. CDR3: CASSLTVVNEKLFF. The CDR3 DNA reads as TGTGCCAGCAGCTTGACAGTTGTAAATGAAAAACTGTTTTTT.